Included here is one T cell receptor beta chain sequence, with context. Its antigen is currently unknown. Trimming took 5 bases from V and 7 from J, leaving 15 bases between them. The CDR3 is 14 residues long. The germline CDR1 and CDR2 sequences are MRHNA and SNTAGT. This sample is part of a study of CD8+CD57+ T cells in acquired aplastic anemia. Overall study: The sorted CD4+ and CD8+ cells yielded an average around 3.2 ug of DNA. Findings and limits, study-wide: Found in both controls and patients were about 30 CD8+ CDR3 sequences. Controls did not differ significantly from patients in CD8+ Simpson's diversity.

Genomic DNA constituted the template upon which TCR beta VDJ and CDR3 profiling was performed. TCRdb fed the reads into MiXCR, producing one record per CDR3 protein. The repertoire consists of under 350,000 distinct CDR3 sequences, with about three fifths occurring once and the leading ten covering approximately 1.2%. Only patients with CD8+CD57+ cell expansion on flow cytometry were chosen for sequencing. Everyone among the patients had severe acquired aplastic anemia. This chain connects TRBV6-4 to TRBJ1-5; TRBD1 is a possible D gene (6 bases). Specimen: sorted CD4+, CD8+, or CD8+CD57+ T cells (not recorded which) from PBMCs. The TCR comes from a human donor with aplastic anemia. This CDR3 reads CASSTTGLTQPQHF. In DNA, the CDR3 is TGTGCCAGCAGTACAACAGGGTTAACACAGCCCCAGCATTTT.